Reported below is one T cell receptor (beta chain). Its antigen is as yet unknown. The sample belongs to a study of resident and recirculating memory T cells in vitiligo. Whole-study results and caveats: TCR sequences were not conserved across biopsy sites or patients.

Assay: immunoSEQ multiplex PCR; the TCRdb copy retains only in-frame clones and omits some. In the table there are tens of thousands of clones, around 90% of which are singletons. The CDR3 has 13 amino acids. Germline-derived CDR1 and CDR2 are MNHEY and SVGAGI. V was pared by 6 bases and J by 7 bases, with 4 bases of the junction left unmatched. Sequencing used blood. This receptor was obtained from a male donor with vitiligo. The chain combines TRBV6-5 with TRBJ2-7; 12 nucleotides match TRBD2. The CDR3 nucleotides are TGTGCCAGCAGCCGGACTAGCGGGGATGAGCAGTACTTC. It translates to CASSRTSGDEQYF.